The rows below give T cell receptor beta chains drawn from one sample of a study of a mutant IDH1 vaccine in newly diagnosed glioma. Profiling relied on immunoSEQ multiplex PCR, and the TCRdb table lists in-frame clones only, not all of them. The data contain tens of thousands of clones, around 80% of them singletons. No antigens are known for them. The input for sequencing was PBMCs, taken from a glioma patient whose treatment included an IDH1 peptide vaccine. The source is a man aged 25-40 years with glioma. Each CDR3 is given with its conserved first and last residue. A D gene is named only where the DNA matches it firmly. Some rows have no size entry. The others give once, few or many, or a class for an expanded clone.

.	TRBJ1-1	TRBV10-3	few	CAISATTHDTEAFF	TGTGCCATCAGTGCAACTACCCACGACACTGAAGCTTTCTTT
TRBD1	TRBJ1-1	TRBV29-1	.	CSATGTGMNTEAFF	TGCAGCGCAACCGGGACAGGGATGAATACTGAAGCTTTCTTT
TRBD1	TRBJ1-1	TRBV29-1	few	CSVAQGAEAFF	TGCAGCGTTGCACAGGGGGCTGAAGCTTTCTTT
.	TRBJ2-1	TRBV6-5	large	CASSYPSLGGAVEQFF	TGTGCCAGCAGTTACCCGAGTCTTGGCGGGGCTGTTGAGCAGTTCTTC
TRBD2	TRBJ2-3	TRBV5-1	.	CASSSLAGGITDTQYF	TGCGCCAGCAGCTCGTTAGCGGGAGGTATCACAGATACGCAGTATTTT
.	TRBJ1-4	TRBV5-1	.	CASSLTANNEKLFF	TGCGCCAGCAGCTTGACAGCCAATAATGAAAAACTGTTTTTT
.	TRBJ2-7	TRBV29-1	.	CSVLPSFSSYEQYF	TGCAGCGTTCTCCCATCATTCAGCTCCTACGAGCAGTACTTC
.	TRBJ2-5	TRBV5-1	once	CASSSKEQGRRETQYF	TGCGCCAGCAGCTCGAAAGAGCAGGGTAGACGAGAGACCCAGTACTTC
.	TRBJ1-5	TRBV19	once	CASTWGGGDQPQHF	TGTGCCAGTACTTGGGGGGGAGGGGATCAGCCCCAGCATTTT
.	TRBJ1-5	TRBV6-1	.	CASSSQGIVNQPQHF	TGTGCCAGCAGTTCTCAGGGTATCGTGAATCAGCCCCAGCATTTT
.	TRBJ2-1	TRBV7-9	.	CASSLGLSHNEQFF	TGTGCCAGCAGCTTAGGACTATCACACAATGAGCAGTTCTTC
.	TRBJ2-5	TRBV7-9	.	CASSLGLSQETQYF	TGTGCCAGCAGCTTAGGACTGTCCCAAGAGACCCAGTACTTC
.	TRBJ2-3	TRBV7-2	.	CASSLAGMGPGTDTQYF	TGTGCCAGCAGCTTAGCGGGTATGGGGCCAGGCACAGATACGCAGTATTTT
TRBD1	TRBJ2-2	TRBV5-1	.	CASRSRTGAIGELFF	TGCGCCAGCAGGTCTCGGACAGGGGCGATCGGGGAGCTGTTTTTT
TRBD2	TRBJ2-3	TRBV6-5	.	CATLRTSGRTDTQYF	TGTGCCACCCTACGGACTAGCGGGCGCACAGATACGCAGTATTTT
TRBD2	TRBJ2-7	TRBV15	.	CATSTNAGRAYEQYF	TGTGCCACCAGCACCAATGCCGGGAGGGCCTACGAGCAGTACTTC
TRBD1	TRBJ1-2	TRBV18	.	CASSPADRALGYGYTF	TGTGCCAGCTCACCAGCAGACAGGGCATTGGGGTATGGCTACACCTTC
.	TRBJ2-1	TRBV10-1	.	CASSGGGISTHEQFF	TGCGCCAGCAGTGGAGGCGGGATATCAACACATGAGCAGTTCTTC
TRBD1	TRBJ2-2	TRBV6-5	.	CASSSDRVEGTGELFF	TGTGCCAGCAGTTCAGACAGGGTAGAAGGGACCGGGGAGCTGTTTTTT
TRBD1	TRBJ2-1	TRBV15	.	CATSPRQGSYNEQFF	TGTGCCACCAGCCCCCGACAGGGGTCCTACAATGAGCAGTTCTTC
.	TRBJ1-4	TRBV19	.	CASSAGDIPGEKLFF	TGTGCCAGTAGTGCAGGGGACATACCCGGAGAAAAACTGTTTTTT
TRBD1	TRBJ2-7	TRBV19	.	CASSIVSGPWTGAGEQYF	TGTGCCAGTAGTATAGTTTCTGGCCCCTGGACAGGGGCGGGCGAGCAGTACTTC
.	TRBJ2-1	TRBV7-9	.	CASSLAGRQGQFF	TGTGCCAGCAGCTTAGCAGGACGCCAGGGTCAGTTCTTC
.	TRBJ2-7	TRBV7-9	.	CASSPVPEQYF	TGTGCCAGCAGCCCCGTCCCGGAGCAGTACTTC
.	TRBJ1-3	TRBV5-1	.	CASSLVAASGNTIYF	TGCGCCAGCAGCTTGGTAGCGGCCTCTGGAAACACCATATATTTT
TRBD2	TRBJ2-1	TRBV7-6	.	CASSPPIAGGPNNEQFF	TGTGCCAGCAGCCCCCCAATAGCGGGAGGGCCAAACAATGAGCAGTTCTTC
.	TRBJ2-6	TRBV2	.	CASLGPPTGANVLTF	TGTGCCAGTCTCGGGCCTCCCACGGGGGCCAACGTCCTGACTTTC
.	TRBJ1-2	TRBV10-2	.	CASSESRTRGGYTF	TGCGCCAGCAGTGAGTCCCGGACGCGGGGTGGCTACACCTTC
.	TRBJ1-4	TRBV25-1	few	CASSLYLTGEKLFF	TGTGCCAGCAGTTTATACCTCACGGGAGAAAAACTGTTTTTT
TRBD2	TRBJ2-7	TRBV4-1	.	CASSQGVSGTYEQYF	TGCGCCAGCAGCCAGGGGGTCAGCGGGACCTACGAGCAGTACTTC
.	TRBJ2-5	TRBV18	once	CASSPGQPRETQYF	TGTGCCAGCTCACCAGGACAGCCCCGAGAGACCCAGTACTTC
.	TRBJ1-1	TRBV5-6	few	CASSWRTAIEAFF	TGTGCCAGCAGCTGGCGGACAGCGATTGAAGCTTTCTTT
.	TRBJ2-7	TRBV6-1	.	CASSEPGNSYEQYF	TGTGCCAGCAGTGAACCAGGAAACTCCTACGAGCAGTACTTC
TRBD1	TRBJ2-1	TRBV19	.	CASSPRDRGRYNEQFF	TGTGCCAGTAGTCCCCGGGACAGGGGCCGCTACAATGAGCAGTTCTTC
TRBD1	TRBJ2-6	TRBV5-4	few	CASRGQGSSGANVLTF	TGTGCCAGCAGGGGACAGGGAAGCTCTGGGGCCAACGTCCTGACTTTC
.	TRBJ2-7	TRBV9	.	CASSDRTEAYEQYF	TGTGCCAGCAGCGATCGGACGGAAGCCTACGAGCAGTACTTC
.	TRBJ2-2	TRBV6-5	.	CAACAGFGELFF	TGTGCCGCCTGTGCAGGGTTCGGGGAGCTGTTTTTT
TRBD1	TRBJ1-2	TRBV6-5	.	CASSYSRQGVVYGYTF	TGTGCCAGCAGTTACTCGAGACAGGGGGTAGTCTATGGCTACACCTTC
TRBD1	TRBJ1-5	TRBV10-3	.	CAISETGQGNQPQHF	TGTGCCATCAGTGAAACGGGACAGGGTAATCAGCCCCAGCATTTT
TRBD2	TRBJ2-1	TRBV5-1	.	CASSNGGGAGVKGEQFF	TGCGCCAGCAGCAACGGGGGTGGAGCGGGAGTAAAGGGTGAGCAGTTCTTC
TRBD1	TRBJ1-5	TRBV27	.	CASAGTGGAWNQPQHF	TGTGCCAGCGCCGGGACAGGGGGCGCCTGGAATCAGCCCCAGCATTTT
.	TRBJ2-5	TRBV7-2	.	CASSLLVSQETQYF	TGTGCCAGCAGCTTACTAGTGTCACAAGAGACCCAGTACTTC